These 8 T cell receptor beta chains were sequenced from one sample in a study of cytomegalovirus exposure and HLA in healthy donors. The method was immunoSEQ multiplex PCR; TCRdb's version includes in-frame clones alone and lacks a portion of them. The sample has about 260,000 clones, less than 95% seen once. Sequencing was done on a sample of PBMCs. The receptors derive from a woman under 40 in good health and CMV-seronegative.

The V call is TRBV27, the J call TRBJ1-5, with TRBD1 identical over 7 bases. The CDR3 is 15 residues long. V trimming: 8 bases; J trimming: 7 bases; junction bases outside the gene matches: 14. From germline, CDR1 is MNHEY and CDR2 SMNVEV (reference sequence). The DNA for the CDR3 is TGTGCCAGCCAATCCACGACAGGGATCAACCAGCCCCAGCATTTT. Amino acids: CASQSTTGINQPQHF.

This sequence joins TRBV27 and TRBJ2-3; TRBD2 matches at 10 bases. This CDR3 is built from 15 residues. The V gene's germline CDR1 is MNHEY and CDR2 SMNVEV (reference sequence). Losses at the gene ends were 2 bases for V and 3 bases for J; bases not matched to a gene: 2. The CDR3 sequence is CASSLIAGGTDTQYF. The DNA for the CDR3 is TGTGCCAGCAGTTTAATAGCGGGAGGTACAGATACGCAGTATTTT.

The V gene is TRBV6-5, the J gene TRBJ2-2; no firm D call. V was cut by 6 bases and J by 8 bases, with 10 bases left in between. Per germline, CDR1 MNHEY and CDR2 SVGAGI. The CDR3 covers 12 residues. DNA of the CDR3: TGTGCCAGCAGCCCTCTCAGGGGGGAGCTGTTTTTT. Encoded protein: CASSPLRGELFF.

This chain joins TRBV19 and TRBJ2-5, with TRBD1 identical over 7 bases. This CDR3 region has 14 residues. CDR1 and CDR2 from the germline V gene are LNHDA and SQIVND (reference sequence). The V and J ends lost 8 bases and 1 base, in that order; junction bases with no gene match: 7. CDR3 region: CASGDRTIQETQYF. The CDR3 DNA sequence: TGTGCCAGTGGGGACAGAACCATCCAAGAGACCCAGTACTTC.

V and J are TRBV11-3 and TRBJ2-7; 7 bases line up with TRBD1. With 3 bases clipped from V and 2 bases from J, the junction kept 22 bases outside the gene matches. Germline assignment: CDR1 SGHNT and CDR2 YENEEA. This CDR3 has 20 amino acids. CDR3 sequence (DNA): TGTGCCAGCAGCTTTTACCCCAATCGGACTCAACGGGACAGACCCTACGAGCAGTACTTC. It yields the protein CASSFYPNRTQRDRPYEQYF.

The chain recombines TRBV5-1 with TRBJ2-7; a weak D match, TRBD1 (6 bases). Looked up from germline, CDR1 is SGHRS and CDR2 is YFSETQ. The CDR3 consists of 14 residues. Trimming removed 2 bases from V and 6 bases from J, with 15 bases in between. The CDR3 sequence: CASSFRTEYSEQYF. CDR3 in DNA: TGCGCCAGCAGCTTCAGGACAGAGTATAGCGAGCAGTACTTC.

This clone has just one count. The chain has TRBV7-8 and TRBJ2-7; 9 bases are shared with TRBD1. Germline CDR1 SGHVS, CDR2 FQNEAQ. The length of the CDR3 is 14 residues. V shed 5 bases and J 5 bases; nucleotides not matched to a gene: 7. CDR3 in amino acids: CASSPVGQGNEQYF. The DNA for the CDR3 is TGTGCCAGCAGCCCCGTGGGACAGGGCAACGAGCAGTACTTC.

This clone was detected only once. The genes are TRBV5-1 and TRBJ2-2, with no clear D. Germline V gene data show CDR1 as SGHRS and CDR2 as YFSETQ. V lost 4 bases, J lost 4 bases, and 8 bases lay in between. The CDR3 is 13 residues long. The CDR3 coding sequence is TGCGCCAGCAGCGAACTGCTCACCGGGGAGCTGTTTTTT. It specifies CASSELLTGELFF. Full variable domain (rest looked up from reference TRBV5-1 and TRBJ2-2): KAGVTQTPRYLIKTRGQQVTLSCSPISGHRSVSWYQQTPGQGLQFLFEYFSETQRNKGNFPGRFSGRQFSNSRSEMNVSTLELGDSALYLCASSELLTGELFFGEGSRLTVL.